Each of the 7 T cell receptor beta chains below was sequenced from the same sample in a study of blood T cell repertoires in COVID-19. Sequenced by immunoSEQ multiplex PCR; TCRdb stores in-frame clones only, minus some. This sample has approximately 210,000 clones, with roughly 79% found just once. Sequenced: PBMCs or T cells enriched from blood (not recorded which). The source of these receptors is a woman aged 45-65 years with acute COVID-19.

CDR3 sequence (DNA): TGTGCCTGGAGTTCCGGTTCCGGAAACACCATATATTTT. Translating gives CAWSSGSGNTIYF. The chain uses TRBV30 and TRBJ1-3; D gene unclear. V lost 2 bases and J 4 bases, leaving 9 bases between the germline ends. Germline V gene lookup returns CDR1 GTSNPN and CDR2 SVGIG (reference sequence). The CDR3 spans 13 residues.

The chain recombines TRBV18 with TRBJ2-3, with 13 bases that match TRBD2. Trimming at V came to 6 bases and at J to 3 bases, leaving 3 bases not matched to a gene. The CDR3 consists of 15 residues. Per germline, CDR1 KGHSH and CDR2 LQKENI. This CDR3 reads CASSPTSGGTDTQYF. CDR3 bases: TGTGCCAGCTCGCCGACTAGCGGGGGGACAGATACGCAGTATTTT.

J is TRBJ2-5 and V is TRBV6-2 or TRBV6-3; perhaps TRBD1 as D (5 bases). The CDR3 sequence is 17 residues long. Germline values: CDR1 MNHEY, CDR2 SVGEGT. Between the trimmed V and J ends, which lost 0 bases and 4 bases, there was a span of 18 bases. Here the CDR3 DNA reads TGTGCCAGCAGTTACTCCCGTAAGGGGTGGAGAGTAGAGACCCAGTACTTC. Protein sequence: CASSYSRKGWRVETQYF.

This chain uses TRBV4-2 with TRBJ2-5; D remains unclear. The CDR3 contains 15 residues. Germline V lookup: CDR1 LGHNA, CDR2 YNFKEQ. V lost 1 base and J 2 bases, leaving 11 bases between the germline ends. CDR3 protein: CASSQVWAAQETQYF. The CDR3 nucleotides are TGTGCCAGCAGCCAAGTTTGGGCAGCACAAGAGACCCAGTACTTC.

The chain recombines TRBV7-2 with TRBJ2-5; TRBD1 might be the D (5 bases). Trimming left V 1 base short and J 4 bases short, with 7 bases between. CDR3 length: 13 residues. The germline gives CDR1 SGHTA, CDR2 FQGNSA. In nucleotides, the CDR3 is TGTGCCAGCAGCTTAGTCACAGGAGAGACCCAGTACTTC. This gives the protein CASSLVTGETQYF.

The CDR3 DNA sequence: TGTGCCAGTAGATCCCCCGGACAGGGTAAGACTGAAGCTTTCTTT. Its protein product is CASRSPGQGKTEAFF. The chain has TRBV19 and TRBJ1-1; 8 bases are shared with TRBD1. Germline V gene data show CDR1 as LNHDA and CDR2 as SQIVND (reference sequence). The trim removed 6 bases at V and 5 bases at J, leaving 11 bases unmatched. This CDR3 spans 15 amino acids.

The chain couples TRBV7-2 to TRBJ2-1, with TRBD2 as a possible D gene (5 bases). The CDR3 totals 16 residues. V lost 0 bases, J lost 8 bases, and 17 bases lay in between. Germline lookup yields CDR1 SGHTA and CDR2 FQGNSA. The CDR3 here is CASSLALGRTGDEQFF. CDR3 DNA: TGTGCCAGCAGCTTAGCGCTAGGGCGGACCGGGGATGAGCAGTTCTTC.